This T cell receptor beta chain was identified in a study of shared clonotypes between healthy human individuals (dated by TCRdb to 2019 to 2021). In the study overall: The cohort comprised two women and three men aged 18 to 49 years. The study deeply sequenced blood TCR repertoires of five healthy adults to estimate repertoire size and the extent of clonotype sharing between individuals. Per donor, leukapheresis produced somewhere between about 0.85 and 10 billion PBMCs. For each donor, CD4 naive and CD4 memory were each run on three plates, CD8 naive on two plates, and CD8 memory on one plate. To increase sequencing depth and limit assay-specific biases, different laboratories used diverse techniques to prepare libraries and sequence TCR repertoires.

About this clone: What antigen it recognizes has not been identified. The input lacks base qualities; no much larger clone sits a single base away.

TCR CDR3 regions were amplified from genomic DNA by multiplex PCR using the deep immunoSEQ assay. Genomic DNA extracted from each cell subset was distributed evenly over all wells of several immunoSEQ 96-well plates, and each plate served as one replicate. Each replicate PCR for sorted subsets received approximately 200 ng genomic DNA, equal to tens of thousands of T cell genomes. Purified libraries were measured with a Qubit 3.0 fluorometer, size-checked on a Bioanalyzer 2100, and measured again with the KAPA Library Quantification kit. Every immunoSEQ 96-well plate was sequenced on a dedicated single-read 150-cycle Illumina NextSeq 550 flow cell. Per the original workflow: Because only junctional sequences without quality scores were contained in the immunoSEQ output, filtering matching that applied to full-length reads could not be performed. Sequences were annotated with PyIR, a Python wrapper for IgBLAST v1.9, using IMGT germline references to assign V/J genes and CDR3. Reads were filtered out if the reads had weak V/J assignments (E-value above 1e-6), no CDR3, stop codons, out-of-frame junctions, or ambiguous translated residues. A V3J clonotype was defined by an identical inferred V gene, J gene, and CDR3 amino acid sequence. The percentage overlap between two repertoires was calculated by dividing the number of shared unique clonotypes by the size of the smaller repertoire. Three approaches were used to assess repertoire richness: RTK rarefaction, the Chao1 estimator, and Recon v2.1 estimates of unobserved clonotypes. OLGA was used to compute generation probabilities for all TCRbeta clonotypes that the gDNA method yielded from several donors. TCRdb stores this immuneACCESS table with in-frame sequences only. Part of the clones is absent; in the studies checked, under half of the shortfall reflects unresolved V genes, and no reason is known for the rest. V, J and clone size are those of that table, while D and trimming were read from the DNA. This sample is represented by 850,000 to 1,200,000 clones; around 76% of them were singletons. Together, the top ten hold about 1.5% of the sample.

General findings and caveats noted by the study authors: Because the study included a small number of donors, the genetic and exposure-history diversity represented was limited. Across a handful of donors, approximately 5% of naive CD4, roughly 3.5% of naive CD8, under 2.5% of memory CD4, and about 0.4% of memory CD8 clonotypes were shared. Pairwise subsampling led to the expectation that sequencing depth would affect the degree of clonotype sharing among donors. Even with the large sequencing depth, rarefaction of the sorted-subset datasets indicated that sequencing was incomplete. Sampling was limited to blood, and TCR repertoires in tissue likely differ from TCR repertoires in blood. Compared with non-shared clonotypes, the clonotypes found in all four sorted-subset donors had higher generation probabilities. Larger estimated clonotype richness was generally found for naive subsets than for memory subsets.

V has 8 bases trimmed and J has 3 bases trimmed; junction bases matching no gene number 16. Counted from cysteine to phenylalanine, this CDR3 has 17 amino acids. Just the 51-base CDR3 DNA is kept, in frame starting at base 1. CDR1 and CDR2, per the germline V gene (reference sequence), are LNHDA and SQIVND. The donors were healthy, HIV-negative adults who had no recently reported acute infections or vaccinations. Every donor was a Caucasian adult residing in Nashville, Tennessee, USA. CD4+ T cells were enriched by magnetic negative selection; naive cells were then positively selected on CD45RA, and the negative fraction formed the memory subset. Blood was collected by leukapheresis, and PBMCs were isolated by Ficoll-Histopaque density gradient centrifugation and then cryopreserved in liquid nitrogen vapor phase. Analytical flow cytometry was used to check the purity and quantity of every magnetically sorted T cell population. From each sorted fraction, genomic DNA was isolated and quantified by UV absorbance on a Nanodrop 2000c.

The receptor's source is a man aged 18 to 30 in good health. The sequencing sample was made of memory CD4+ T cells sorted from blood. This specimen's cell subset or site label, interpreted: CD45RA-negative fraction. The V and J genes are TRBV19 and TRBJ1-2, with 9 bases matching TRBD1. The bases are TGTGCCAGTCGTACGAGCACAGGGGGCCTTACCTACTATGGCTACACCTTC. This gives the protein CASRTSTGGLTYYGYTF. The CDR3 plus the reference TRBV19 and TRBJ1-2 genes for the other parts give the full variable domain: DGGITQSPKYLFRKEGQNVTLSCEQNLNHDAMYWYRQDPGQGLRLIYYSQIVNDFQKGDIAEGYSVSREKKESFPLTVTSAQKNPTAFYLCASRTSTGGLTYYGYTFGSGTRLTVV.